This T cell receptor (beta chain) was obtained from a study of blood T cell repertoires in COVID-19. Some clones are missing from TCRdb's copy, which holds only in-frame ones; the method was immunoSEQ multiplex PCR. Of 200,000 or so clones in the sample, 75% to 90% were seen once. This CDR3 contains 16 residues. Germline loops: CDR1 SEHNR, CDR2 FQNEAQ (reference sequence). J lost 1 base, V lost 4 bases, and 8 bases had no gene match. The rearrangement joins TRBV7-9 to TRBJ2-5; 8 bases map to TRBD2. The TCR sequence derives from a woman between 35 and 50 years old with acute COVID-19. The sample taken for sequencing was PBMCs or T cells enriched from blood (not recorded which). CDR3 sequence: CASSWDFSGAQETQYF. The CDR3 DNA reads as TGTGCCAGCAGCTGGGACTTTAGCGGGGCCCAAGAGACCCAGTACTTC.